Sequencing of this T cell receptor beta chain was carried out in a study of blood T cell repertoires in COVID-19. Study context: Acute-phase and convalescent COVID-19 samples originated in the United States, Italy and Spain. Sources were T cells, B-cell-depleted T cells, or PBMCs; the material itself was cDNA or gDNA.

In the authors' methods: How many nucleated cells were present was estimated from reference gene primer amplification. The method was immunoSEQ multiplex PCR; TCRdb's version includes in-frame clones alone and lacks a portion of them. Clone size and V and J calls were adopted from that table, with D and trimming inferred from the DNA. The sample has 150,000 to 200,000 clones; around 80% are singletons. The origin of this receptor is a woman older than 75 with acute or convalescent COVID-19. The sequencing sample was made of peripheral blood.

The CDR3: CASALPGREYGEKLFF. The CDR3 coding sequence is TGTGCCAGCGCCCTCCCCGGCAGGGAATATGGTGAAAAACTGTTTTTT. The chain employs TRBV19 and TRBJ1-4, with D possibly matching TRBD1 (5 bases). Trimming stripped 9 bases from V and 7 bases from J, with 24 bases between. The CDR3 sequence is 16 residues long. Germline CDR1 LNHDA, CDR2 SQIVND (reference sequence).